This TCR beta chain is drawn from a study of T cell repertoires in cytomegalovirus infection. For this clonotype: Its target is unknown.

TCRdb called the reads again in MiXCR, with one record for every CDR3 protein. This table has some 440,000 distinct CDR3 sequences, around 32% appearing once. Broader study findings: Predominance within the ex vivo response was attributable to HLA-C-restricted CMV-specific TCR beta clonotypes.

Germline V lookup: CDR1 ENHRY, CDR2 SYGVKD. V lost 7 bases and J 7 bases, leaving 11 bases between the germline ends. The CDR3 has 13 residues. The chain links TRBV10-3 to TRBJ1-6, with no clear D. Sequenced: PBMCs. The TCR comes from a human donor in good health (CMV status not recorded). Some clones in this sample may be carry-over from other donors' samples. The CDR3 spells CAIKDQENSPLHF. CDR3 bases: TGTGCCATCAAGGACCAGGAGAATTCACCCCTCCACTTT.